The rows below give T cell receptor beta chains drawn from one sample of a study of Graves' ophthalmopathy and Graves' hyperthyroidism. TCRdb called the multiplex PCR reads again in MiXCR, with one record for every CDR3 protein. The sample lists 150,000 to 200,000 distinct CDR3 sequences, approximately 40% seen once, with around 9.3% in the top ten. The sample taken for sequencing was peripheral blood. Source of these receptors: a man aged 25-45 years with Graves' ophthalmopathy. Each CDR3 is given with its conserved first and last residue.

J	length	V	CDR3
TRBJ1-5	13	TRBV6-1	CASGRVSNQPQHF
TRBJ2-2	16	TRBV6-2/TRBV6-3	CASRDRRAEGSGELFF
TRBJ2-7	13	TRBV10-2	CASMGLAPHEQYF
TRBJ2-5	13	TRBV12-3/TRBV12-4	CASRPRGQETQYF
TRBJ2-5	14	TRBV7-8	CASSLDRGLETQYF
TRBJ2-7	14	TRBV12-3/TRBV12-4	CASSLWGLFGKQYF
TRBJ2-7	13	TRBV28	CASTRGDSYEQYF
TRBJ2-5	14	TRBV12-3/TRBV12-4	CASSFLLGEETQYF
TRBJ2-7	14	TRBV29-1	CSVETGELSYEQYF
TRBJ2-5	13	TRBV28	CARPGDREETQYF
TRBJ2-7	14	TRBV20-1	CSAAFAGVRYEQYF
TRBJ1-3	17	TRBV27	CASSPLGGGWAGNTIYF
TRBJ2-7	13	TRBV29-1	CSVGGGDSYEQYF
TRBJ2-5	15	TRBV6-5	CASSLLAGELETQYF
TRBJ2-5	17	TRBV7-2	CASSYRTSGRRRETQYF
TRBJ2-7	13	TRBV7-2	CASSLGTVWEQYF
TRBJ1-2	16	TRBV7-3	CASSPAGTAGAYGYTF
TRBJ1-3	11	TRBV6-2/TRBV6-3	CASQEGNTIYF
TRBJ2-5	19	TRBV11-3	CASSLFRLAGGRGRETQYF
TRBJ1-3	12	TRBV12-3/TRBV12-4	CASNPFGDTIYF
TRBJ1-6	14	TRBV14	CASSQGNYNSPLHF
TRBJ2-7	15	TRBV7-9	CASSLAWSAYSEQYF
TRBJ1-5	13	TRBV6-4	CASRGQPNQPQHF
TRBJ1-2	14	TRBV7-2	CASSRGQTNYGYTF
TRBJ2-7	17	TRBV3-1	CASSPTLSLAGAYEQYF
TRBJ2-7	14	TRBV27	CASSHRESSYEQYF
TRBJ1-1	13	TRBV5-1	CASSFGTGREAFF